Listed here is a single T cell receptor (beta chain). What this receptor recognizes is not known. The sample holds no much larger clone one base away, and base qualities are not on file. Sample treatment or condition, as interpreted from the label and publication: allogeneic hematopoietic cell transplantation with graft depleted of TCRalphabeta T cells and CD19 B cells. TCRalphabeta/CD19-depleted allogeneic hematopoietic cell grafts were given to the transplant recipients, all of whom were children. Reading from cysteine to phenylalanine, the CDR3 counts 15 amino acids. The CDR3 DNA has 45 bases and is translated from base 1. Between the V and J ends, shortened by 2 bases and 0 bases respectively, the junction contains 11 bases. The germline V gene yields SGHRS for CDR1 and YFSETQ for CDR2. This record comes from a study of T-cell reconstitution after alpha-beta-depleted transplantation in children (dated by TCRdb to about 2016). About the study as a whole: The study quantitatively tracked T-cell immune reconstitution after TCRalphabeta/CD19-depleted allogeneic hematopoietic cell transplantation in children using TCR repertoire profiling.

Broader findings and caveats from the paper: In some patients, the high TCRbeta diversity seen at day 60 was put down to recipient T cells and intrathymic progenitors that had survived conditioning. Hyperexpanded clone frequencies declined over subsequent months; after one year, T-cell counts and TCRbeta diversity were mostly attributed to newly produced T cells. The apparently early recovery of alphabetaT-cell counts about two months after transplant reportedly depended on only several hundred rapidly expanded clones that came from non-depleted graft cells.

Receptors were amplified or captured by PCR. Sequencing was performed on an Illumina HiSeq 2500. TCR library preparation used molecular barcoding, with unique molecular identifiers applied to normalize quantification of the TCRbeta repertoire. TCRdb took the public reads, trimmed them with fastp at Q25, ran MiXCR for clone calling and kept in-frame beta chains. Rows are unified per CDR3 protein, each entry keeping the most common DNA and genes. Counted in this sample were a few hundred thousand distinct CDR3 sequences; roughly 27% of them appeared once. Just over 35% of the sample rests with the top ten.

The chain is encoded by TRBV5-1 joined to TRBJ1-1; possibly the D gene is TRBD1, per 5 matching bases. The starting material was PBMCs, obtained before TCRalphabeta/CD19-depleted stem cell transplant. This sequence was found in a boy less than two years old with Wiskott-Aldrich syndrome, due to receive a stem cell transplant. DNA sequence: TGCGCCAGCAGCTTAGGGAACAGGATGAACACTGAAGCTTTCTTT. This yields the protein CASSLGNRMNTEAFF. The CDR3, completed at both ends by the reference TRBV5-1 and TRBJ1-1 genes, gives the full variable domain KAGVTQTPRYLIKTRGQQVTLSCSPISGHRSVSWYQQTPGQGLQFLFEYFSETQRNKGNFPGRFSGRQFSNSRSEMNVSTLELGDSALYLCASSLGNRMNTEAFFGQGTRLTVV.